The 3 T cell receptor beta chains listed next were all sequenced from one sample in a study of human T cells and chemical hapten exposure. Time point reported: patch test 3, about 24 weeks after DPC sensitization. Indicated treatment: therapeutic diphenylcyclopropenone sensitization with weekly scalp DPC. One entry per CDR3 protein results from TCRdb running MiXCR on the RACE reads. The table lists about 160,000 distinct CDR3 sequences, about 30% of them singletons. Here the sequenced sample was whole blood, taken in connection with sensitization to the hapten diphenylcyclopropenone (DPC). The receptors here all came from a woman between 18 and 30 years old with alopecia areata. Some clones in this sample may be carry-over from other donors' samples.

The chain uses TRBV6-2 or TRBV6-3 and TRBJ2-1, with 8 bases identical to TRBD2. Looked up from germline, CDR1 is MNHEY and CDR2 is SVGEGT. This CDR3 contains 13 residues. V was pared by 2 bases and J by 11 bases, with 5 bases of the junction left unmatched. The CDR3 DNA reads as TGTGCCAGCAGTTACGGCGGGAGGCCCAAGCAGTTCTTC. Protein sequence: CASSYGGRPKQFF.

The chain carries TRBV20-1 and TRBJ2-7; the D gene is possibly TRBD1 (5 bases). The germline gives CDR1 DFQATT, CDR2 SNEGSKA (reference sequence). V shed 6 bases and J shed 2 bases, with 11 bases lying between them. This CDR3 is 12 amino acids long. The CDR3 here is CSADQGPYEQYF. In nucleotides, the CDR3 is TGCAGTGCAGACCAGGGCCCCTACGAGCAGTACTTC.

The rearrangement joins TRBV7-2 to TRBJ2-7, with TRBD2 identical over 10 bases. The J segment lost 3 bases and the V segment lost 5 bases, leaving 4 bases of the junction unmatched. The CDR3 spans 14 residues. Germline values: CDR1 SGHTA, CDR2 FQGNSA. The DNA of the CDR3 is TGTGCCAGCAGCACCACTAGCGGGATCTACGAGCAGTACTTC. Amino acids: CASSTTSGIYEQYF.